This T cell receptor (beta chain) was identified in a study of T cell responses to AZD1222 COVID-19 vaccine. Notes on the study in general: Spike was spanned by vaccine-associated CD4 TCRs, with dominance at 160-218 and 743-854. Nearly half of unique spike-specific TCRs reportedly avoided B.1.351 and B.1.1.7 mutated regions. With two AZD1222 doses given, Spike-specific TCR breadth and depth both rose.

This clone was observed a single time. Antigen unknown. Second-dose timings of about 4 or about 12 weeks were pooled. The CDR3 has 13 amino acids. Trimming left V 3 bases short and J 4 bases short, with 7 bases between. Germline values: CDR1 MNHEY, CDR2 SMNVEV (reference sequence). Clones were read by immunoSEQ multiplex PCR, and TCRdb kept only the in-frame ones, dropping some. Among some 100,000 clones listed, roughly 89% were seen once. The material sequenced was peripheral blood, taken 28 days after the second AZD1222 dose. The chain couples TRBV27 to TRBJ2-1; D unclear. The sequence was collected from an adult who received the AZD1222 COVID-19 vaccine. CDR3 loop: CASSFSSYNEQFF. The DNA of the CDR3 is TGTGCCAGCAGTTTCTCGTCTTACAATGAGCAGTTCTTC.